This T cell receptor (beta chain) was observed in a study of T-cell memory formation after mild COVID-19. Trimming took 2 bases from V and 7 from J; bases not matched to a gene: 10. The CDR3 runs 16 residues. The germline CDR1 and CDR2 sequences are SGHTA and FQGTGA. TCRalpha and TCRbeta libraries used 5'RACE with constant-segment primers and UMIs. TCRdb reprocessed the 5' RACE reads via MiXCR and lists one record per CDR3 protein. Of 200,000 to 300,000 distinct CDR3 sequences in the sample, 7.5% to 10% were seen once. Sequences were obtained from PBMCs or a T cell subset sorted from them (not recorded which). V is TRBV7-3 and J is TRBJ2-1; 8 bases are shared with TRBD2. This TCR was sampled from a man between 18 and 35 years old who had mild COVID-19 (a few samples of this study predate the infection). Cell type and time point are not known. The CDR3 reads CASSLSPGGPGNEQFF. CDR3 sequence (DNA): TGTGCCAGCAGCTTATCCCCGGGAGGGCCAGGGAATGAGCAGTTCTTC.